The 15 T cell receptor beta chains in this list originate from one sample, sequenced in a study of graft-versus-host responses after intestinal transplantation. For these receptors, no antigen is known. Using immunoSEQ multiplex PCR, the repertoire was profiled, and TCRdb retains in-frame clones only, with some absent. The sample lists more than 90,000 clones, approximately 94% occurring once. Specimen: unstimulated CD4+ T cells sorted from spleen or lymph node cells, collected before transplant. These receptors all come from a human donor who was the organ donor for an intestinal transplant.

The rearrangement uses TRBV5-8 and TRBJ1-4; D call uncertain. Trimming shortened V by 3 bases and J by 10 bases, and 13 bases separated the two germline ends. CDR1 SGHTS and CDR2 YDEGEE come from the germline V gene. The CDR3 consists of 13 residues. In nucleotides, the CDR3 is TGTGCCAGCAGCTCGGGGAGACTGGGAAAACTGTTTTTT. It specifies CASSSGRLGKLFF.

V is TRBV5-1 and J is TRBJ2-7, with 8 bases fitting TRBD1. Germline V gene lookup returns CDR1 SGHRS and CDR2 YFSETQ. The CDR3 sequence is 13 residues long. V trimming: 7 bases; J trimming: 3 bases; junction bases outside the gene matches: 6. CDR3: CASGATGDYEQYF. The DNA for the CDR3 is TGCGCCAGCGGCGCGACAGGGGACTACGAGCAGTACTTC.

J is TRBJ2-2 and V is TRBV19; 9 bases map to TRBD1. CDR3 length equals 15 residues. Germline V gene sequence: CDR1 LNHDA, CDR2 SQIVND (reference sequence). Losses at the gene ends were 6 bases for V and 3 bases for J; bases not matched to a gene: 5. The CDR3 coding sequence is TGTGCCAGTAGGAAGACAGGGGGTGACACCGGGGAGCTGTTTTTT. Protein: CASRKTGGDTGELFF.

The chain links TRBV19 to TRBJ2-6, with D perhaps matching TRBD1 (5 bases). The ends were cut back, 0 bases at V and 4 bases at J, with 19 bases in the middle. This CDR3 is 19 amino acids long. Per germline, CDR1 LNHDA and CDR2 SQIVND (reference sequence). The CDR3 DNA reads TGTGCCAGTAGTATAGATATGGTGGTATGGGGCTCCGGGGCCAACGTCCTGACTTTC. Translation gives CASSIDMVVWGSGANVLTF.

The rearrangement links TRBV6-5 to TRBJ1-3; D is perhaps TRBD1 (5 bases). Germline lookup yields CDR1 MNHEY and CDR2 SVGAGI. The CDR3 has 15 residues. Deletions cut 8 bases from V and 2 bases from J, with 16 bases between. CDR3 amino acids: CASPKPGAPGNTIYF. As DNA, the CDR3 is TGTGCCAGCCCCAAACCTGGGGCGCCTGGAAACACCATATATTTT.

The chain joins TRBV7-8 to TRBJ1-1; TRBD1 might be the D (5 bases). Germline CDR1 and CDR2: SGHVS and FQNEAQ. The CDR3 is made up of 15 amino acids. Trimming took 5 bases from V and 1 from J, leaving 14 bases between them. The CDR3 DNA sequence: TGTGCCAGCAGCGGCGGTGGACATCAGAACACTGAAGCTTTCTTT. Translating gives CASSGGGHQNTEAFF.

This chain links TRBV5-1 with TRBJ2-4, with 11 bases lining up with TRBD2. The germline V gene encodes CDR1 SGHRS and CDR2 YFSETQ. J gave up 4 bases and V 4 bases, and 10 bases lay outside the gene matches. This CDR3 comprises 17 residues. The CDR3: CASSLAGGTVYKNIQYF. CDR3 nucleotide sequence: TGCGCCAGCAGCCTAGCGGGAGGAACCGTCTATAAAAACATTCAGTACTTC.

The chain uses TRBV6-5 and TRBJ1-4; TRBD1 is a possible D gene (6 bases). This CDR3 comprises 14 residues. The germline CDR1 and CDR2 sequences are MNHEY and SVGAGI. V was shortened by 5 bases and J by 13 bases, with 20 bases between the two germline ends. This CDR3 reads CASSELYDRTRLFF. The CDR3 DNA reads TGTGCCAGCAGTGAATTATATGACAGGACGAGACTGTTTTTT.

V is TRBV5-8 and J is TRBJ2-3, with D tentatively TRBD1 (6 bases). CDR3 length: 13 amino acids. V was clipped by 4 bases and J by 4 bases, with 10 bases between them. Germline CDR1 SGHTS, CDR2 YDEGEE. CDR3 protein: CASSLRGADTQYF. The CDR3, as DNA: TGTGCCAGCAGCCTCAGGGGTGCAGATACGCAGTATTTT.

This clone was found a few times. The V call is TRBV11-2, the J call TRBJ1-2, with TRBD1 identical over 8 bases. J gave up 6 bases and V 3 bases, and 3 bases lay outside the gene matches. The germline V gene has CDR1 SGHAT and CDR2 FQNNGV. The CDR3 runs to 13 residues. The DNA of the CDR3 is TGTGCCAGCAGCTTGACAGGGGCGGATGGCTACACCTTC. Translated, it gives CASSLTGADGYTF.

The chain joins TRBV30 to TRBJ1-1, with a possible D match to TRBD1 (6 bases). The germline V and J ends were trimmed by 0 bases and 5 bases, with 10 bases remaining between them. Germline CDR1 is GTSNPN and CDR2 is SVGIG (reference sequence). The CDR3 length is 13 residues. DNA of the CDR3: TGTGCCTGGAGTGTAGAGGGGGGGACTGAAGCTTTCTTT. This sequence encodes CAWSVEGGTEAFF.

The V and J genes are TRBV6-1 and TRBJ1-2; D might be TRBD1 (6 bases). CDR1 and CDR2 from the germline V gene are MNHNS and SASEGT. The CDR3 length is 15 residues. V lost 0 bases and J 3 bases, leaving 11 bases between the germline ends. In DNA, the CDR3 is TGTGCCAGCAGTGAAGCGGGGGGGCCGGACTATGGCTACACCTTC. This encodes CASSEAGGPDYGYTF.

V and J are TRBV11-2 and TRBJ2-1; D may be TRBD1 or TRBD2 (5 bases each). Trimming left V 6 bases short and J 8 bases short, with 14 bases between. The CDR3 contains 13 residues. Germline assignment: CDR1 SGHAT and CDR2 FQNNGV. The DNA for the CDR3 is TGTGCCAGCAGTAAAACGGTGGGGGATGAGCAGTTCTTC. It codes for CASSKTVGDEQFF.

The genes are TRBV5-1 and TRBJ2-6; D is possibly TRBD1 or TRBD2 (5 bases each). V dropped 4 bases and J dropped 2 bases, with 10 bases sitting between them. The CDR3 runs 15 residues. Germline loops: CDR1 SGHRS, CDR2 YFSETQ. CDR3 protein: CASSPGTAGANVLTF. CDR3 DNA: TGCGCCAGCAGCCCTGGGACCGCTGGGGCCAACGTCCTGACTTTC. The variable domain in full, completed from reference TRBV5-1 and TRBJ2-6, reads KAGVTQTPRYLIKTRGQQVTLSCSPISGHRSVSWYQQTPGQGLQFLFEYFSETQRNKGNFPGRFSGRQFSNSRSEMNVSTLELGDSALYLCASSPGTAGANVLTFGAGSRLTVL.

Details on this clone: One end of the junction varies from germline; a read error may be responsible. The rearrangement joins TRBV18 to TRBJ2-6; possible D gene TRBD2, 6 bases. Germline V gives CDR1 KGHSH, CDR2 LQKENI. The CDR3 loop spans 16 amino acids. The DNA for the CDR3 is TGTGCCAGCTCTCCACAGGTAGCGGCTGGGGCCAACGTCCTGACTTTC. It is translated as CASSPQVAAGANVLTF.